This is a list of T cell receptor beta chains from one sample in a study of regulatory T cells in long-lasting Graves disease. TCRdb recomputed calls from the multiplex PCR reads with MiXCR, one row per CDR3 protein. This sample has 300,000 to 400,000 distinct CDR3 sequences, with approximately 15% found just once. These data also featured in a second study, about T cells in Graves' hyperthyroidism and ophthalmopathy.

Sequences were derived from peripheral blood mononuclear cells (PBMCs), sampled at new diagnosis, from a patient treated with antithyroid drugs. The receptors come from a man between 35 and 55 years old with Graves disease. CDR3s include the opening cysteine and the closing phenylalanine or tryptophan. A D gene is named only where the DNA matches it firmly. Clone sizes are given selectively: once, few, many, or a class where the clone is expanded.

.,TRBD2,TRBJ2-1,TRBV7-2,TGTGCCAGCAGCCGCCGGAAGCGGGGGAGTTACAATGAGCAGTTCTTC,CASSRRKRGSYNEQFF
many,.,TRBJ2-3,TRBV20-1,TGCAGTGCCCAAGCGGCCGGCAGGGAAACGCAGTATTTT,CSAQAAGRETQYF
many,.,TRBJ2-1,TRBV7-3,TGTGCCAGCAGCTTAATCGGGACCGCCTACAATGAGCAGTTCTTC,CASSLIGTAYNEQFF
few,.,TRBJ2-3,TRBV5-1,TGCGCCAGCAGCTTGGAGCCGAGTAGCACAGATACGCAGTATTTT,CASSLEPSSTDTQYF
few,.,TRBJ1-4,TRBV10-3,TGTGCCATCAGTGGTGGGGAGTTCGGTGAAAAACTGTTTTTT,CAISGGEFGEKLFF
.,TRBD1,TRBJ1-6,TRBV6-1,TGTGCCAGCAGTGAGATTGACAGGGGTCTGTCACCCCTCCACTTT,CASSEIDRGLSPLHF
.,TRBD1,TRBJ2-3,TRBV18,TGTGCCAGCTCACCACGGACAGGGGGCACAGATACGCAGTATTTT,CASSPRTGGTDTQYF
.,.,TRBJ2-7,TRBV20-1,TGCAGTGCTCAAGACTTCCGTCGAGGGTCCTACGAGCAGTACTTC,CSAQDFRRGSYEQYF
many,.,TRBJ2-7,TRBV20-1,TGCAGTCCTCAGGCCCGGACTTCCCTCTACGAGCAGTACTTC,CSPQARTSLYEQYF
.,.,TRBJ2-1,TRBV5-1,TGCGCCAGCAGCTTGGGGGGCGGGGTACCTTCCTACAATGAGCAGTTCTTC,CASSLGGGVPSYNEQFF
few,.,TRBJ1-1,TRBV10-3,TGTGCCATCAGTGAGGCGCGGGGAGGGAGGAACACTGAAGCTTTCTTT,CAISEARGGRNTEAFF
.,.,TRBJ2-1,TRBV28,TGTGCCAGCAGTGTGGCGTCAATGCAGTTCTTC,CASSVASMQFF
many,.,TRBJ2-7,TRBV5-1,TGCGCCAGCAGCTTGGGGACACGAGACTCCTACGAGCAGTACTTC,CASSLGTRDSYEQYF
many,TRBD2,TRBJ2-5,TRBV2,TGTGCGGACCTACTAGCGGAAAAAGAGACCCAGTACTTC,CADLLAEKETQYF
few,.,TRBJ2-1,TRBV6-2/TRBV6-3,TGTGCCAGCAGTTACGGGTTCGGGGCCGGGAGCTCCTACAATGAGCAGTTCTTC,CASSYGFGAGSSYNEQFF
many,.,TRBJ2-3,TRBV18,TGTGCCAGCTCACCAGGACTTAATACGCAGTATTTT,CASSPGLNTQYF
.,TRBD1,TRBJ1-2,TRBV6-2/TRBV6-3,TGTGCCAGCAGTTACCCGGGACAGAATGGCTACACCTTC,CASSYPGQNGYTF
many,.,TRBJ2-7,TRBV28,TGTGCCAGCAGTCTCCGGACCTACGAGCAGTACTTC,CASSLRTYEQYF
few,TRBD1,TRBJ1-1,TRBV6-2/TRBV6-3,TGTGCCAGCAGGGACAGGGGCGAAGTCGCTGAAGCTTTCTTT,CASRDRGEVAEAFF
few,.,TRBJ2-7,TRBV6-2/TRBV6-3,TGTGCCAGCAGTTACTCGTTTACGGACAGTTACTACGAGCAGTACTTC,CASSYSFTDSYYEQYF
many,.,TRBJ2-1,TRBV3-1,TGTGCCAGCAGCCAAGACAACGGGGAGAGCGATGAGCAGTTCTTC,CASSQDNGESDEQFF
.,.,TRBJ1-5,TRBV10-3,TGTGCCACCGCACCCCAGAGCAATCAGCCCCAGCATTTT,CATAPQSNQPQHF
few,.,TRBJ1-5,TRBV20-1,TGCAGTGCTAGTGAACTGCGCAATCAGCCCCAGCATTTT,CSASELRNQPQHF
.,.,TRBJ2-7,TRBV14,TGTGCCAGCAGCCAAGAAGGAAGAGGCATGTCCTACGAGCAGTACTTC,CASSQEGRGMSYEQYF
few,.,TRBJ2-1,TRBV6-2/TRBV6-3,TGTGCCAGCACCAATGCGGTCTCAAGCTACAATGAGCAGTTCTTC,CASTNAVSSYNEQFF
.,.,TRBJ2-1,TRBV7-3,TGTGCCAGCAGCCCCGACCCGAGGCACAATGAGCAGTTCTTC,CASSPDPRHNEQFF
few,.,TRBJ2-7,TRBV7-3,TGTGCCAGCAGCTTATTTGGGACGGCCGAGCAGTACTTC,CASSLFGTAEQYF
many,.,TRBJ1-1,TRBV10-1,TGCGCCAGCAGTGCCTTCAGGAACACTGAAGCTTTCTTT,CASSAFRNTEAFF
many,.,TRBJ2-6,TRBV10-3,TGTGCCATCAGTGAGTCATCTAGGGGATCTGGGGCCAACGTCCTGACTTTC,CAISESSRGSGANVLTF
many,TRBD1,TRBJ1-4,TRBV5-1,TGTGCCAGCAGCCTGGGACAGGGTAATGAAAAACTGTTTTTT,CASSLGQGNEKLFF
many,TRBD1,TRBJ1-6,TRBV5-1,TGCGCCAGCAGATATGGGACAGGGGACTCCAATTCACCCCTCCACTTT,CASRYGTGDSNSPLHF
few,.,TRBJ1-2,TRBV6-5,TGTGCCAGCAGTTACTCGACAGACCTCTATGGCTACACCTTC,CASSYSTDLYGYTF
many,.,TRBJ2-7,TRBV6-2/TRBV6-3,TGTGCCAGCAGTTTTTTCCGGGCCAAGGAATACGAGCAGTACTTC,CASSFFRAKEYEQYF
few,.,TRBJ1-4,TRBV5-1,TGCGCCAGCAGCTTGTTCGGGGGGCCTGAAAAACTGTTTTTT,CASSLFGGPEKLFF
few,.,TRBJ1-2,TRBV12-3/TRBV12-4,TGTGCCAGCAGCTGGGGACCGAGGCTCACCTTC,CASSWGPRLTF
many,TRBD2,TRBJ2-5,TRBV12-3/TRBV12-4,TGTGCCAGCAGGCTAGCGGGGGTGGAGACCCAGTACTTC,CASRLAGVETQYF
many,.,TRBJ2-6,TRBV2,TGTGCCAGCAATAGTCCGAGCTCTGGGGCCAACGTCCTGACTTTC,CASNSPSSGANVLTF
many,.,TRBJ2-3,TRBV9,TGTGCCAGCAGCGTAGATATAGTTACCACAGATACGCAGTATTTT,CASSVDIVTTDTQYF
.,TRBD2,TRBJ2-5,TRBV3-1,TGTGCCAGCAGTGATAGAGCGGGGGGCTACCAAGAGACCCAGTACTTC,CASSDRAGGYQETQYF
.,TRBD1,TRBJ2-2,TRBV19,TGTGCCACTTCAATCTGGACAGGGGGCGGTGGGAACACCGGGGAGCTGTTTTTT,CATSIWTGGGGNTGELFF
many,.,TRBJ1-4,TRBV11-2,TGTGCCAGCAGCTTAGGCCAGAATGAAAAACTGTTTTTT,CASSLGQNEKLFF
.,.,TRBJ2-5,TRBV20-1,TGCAGTGCTCCCTCACTCGCACCGGAGACCCAGTACTTC,CSAPSLAPETQYF